These 32 T cell receptor beta chains originate from one sample sequenced in a study of response to subunit inactivated influenza vaccine. MiXCR was run by TCRdb on the RT-PCR reads, yielding one entry per CDR3 protein. The sample holds 860,000 or so distinct CDR3 sequences; approximately 22% are singletons and the top ten take more than 8.5%. The sample consisted of PBMCs from blood, taken more than 4 days after vaccination. These receptors were collected from a man between 45 and 60 years old who received an inactivated influenza vaccine.

This chain connects TRBV5-1 to TRBJ2-7; D gene uncertain. Trimming took 0 bases from V and 4 from J, leaving 11 bases between them. The CDR3 consists of 14 residues. Germline V CDR1 and CDR2: SGHRS, YFSETQ. CDR3 in amino acids: CASSLDSSFYEQYF. The CDR3, as DNA: TGCGCCAGCAGCTTGGACAGCAGCTTTTACGAGCAGTACTTC.

J is TRBJ2-1 and V is TRBV4-2; 8 nucleotides align to TRBD1. V lost 0 bases, J lost 8 bases, and 9 bases stayed unmatched. Germline lookup yields CDR1 LGHNA and CDR2 YNFKEQ. The CDR3 is made up of 16 amino acids. CDR3 bases: TGTGCCAGCAGCCAAGAGGCAGGGGGCGCATTGGATGAGCAGTTCTTC. Translating it yields CASSQEAGGALDEQFF.

A few counts support this clonotype. The CDR3 region has the DNA TGCGCCAGCAGCTCACAGGTACAAGAGACCCAGTACTTC. Amino acid sequence: CASSSQVQETQYF. The rearrangement joins TRBV5-1 to TRBJ2-5; D might be TRBD1 (5 bases). The CDR3 has 13 amino acids. Germline-derived CDR1 and CDR2 are SGHRS and YFSETQ. Trimming stripped 3 bases from V and 2 bases from J, with 8 bases between.

This clonotype was seen only a few times. The chain joins TRBV4-3 to TRBJ2-7; D may be TRBD1 (5 bases). The CDR3 is made up of 16 amino acids. The V gene lost 0 bases and the J gene lost 1 base, with 13 bases spanning the gap. CDR1 LGHNA and CDR2 YSLEER come from the germline V gene. The CDR3 reads CASSQDLDTDSYEQYF. The CDR3 nucleotides read TGCGCCAGCAGCCAAGATTTGGACACAGATTCCTACGAGCAGTACTTC.

This clonotype has a handful of counts. The chain combines TRBV24-1 with TRBJ2-3, with TRBD2 matching over 9 bases. CDR1 and CDR2 from the germline V gene are KGHDR and SFDVKD. The CDR3 sequence is 14 residues long. With 5 bases clipped from V and 6 bases from J, the junction kept 5 bases outside the gene matches. CDR3 protein: CATSGSGSMDTQYF. The CDR3 DNA follows: TGTGCCACCAGTGGTAGCGGGAGCATGGATACGCAGTATTTT.

The rearrangement joins TRBV18 to TRBJ2-5; D unclear. V lost 2 bases and J 3 bases, leaving 7 bases between the germline ends. Germline lookup yields CDR1 KGHSH and CDR2 LQKENI. The CDR3 totals 13 residues. The CDR3 here is CASSPWPEETQYF. The CDR3 DNA reads TGTGCCAGCTCACCATGGCCAGAAGAGACCCAGTACTTC.

The chain is built from TRBV7-2 and TRBJ2-1; 8 nucleotides agree with TRBD2. CDR3 length: 16 amino acids. V gave up 1 base and J gave up 7 bases; unmatched junction bases: 9. Germline assignment: CDR1 SGHTA and CDR2 FQGNSA. This CDR3 is CASSLVTGGPSNEQFF. The CDR3 DNA is TGTGCCAGCAGCTTAGTTACGGGAGGGCCTAGTAATGAGCAGTTCTTC.

The V and J genes are TRBV10-2 and TRBJ2-3, with 14 bases fitting TRBD2. The V and J ends lost 6 bases and 5 bases, in that order; junction bases with no gene match: 4. The CDR3 is 15 amino acids. CDR1 and CDR2 from the germline V gene are WSHSY and SAAADI. CDR3 DNA sequence: TGCGCCAGCAGGACTAGCGGGGGGGCAGGAGATACGCAGTATTTT. The encoded protein is CASRTSGGAGDTQYF.

This clonotype was counted a few times. V and J are TRBV2 and TRBJ2-5; either TRBD1 or TRBD2 may fit D (5 bases each). The CDR3 runs 14 residues. CDR1 and CDR2 from the germline V gene are SNHLY and FYNNEI. The V and J ends lost 6 bases and 9 bases respectively, with 20 bases between them. CDR3: CASRSGTDLGAQYF. The CDR3 DNA is TGTGCCAGCAGGTCCGGGACGGACCTGGGAGCCCAGTACTTC. Looking up the rest from reference TRBV2 and TRBJ2-5 gives the full variable domain: EPEVTQTPSHQVTQMGQEVILRCVPISNHLYFYWYRQILGQKVEFLVSFYNNEISEKSEIFDDQFSVERPDGSNFTLKIRSTKLEDSAMYFCASRSGTDLGAQYFGPGTRLLVL.

The genes are TRBV6-4 and TRBJ1-2, with 12 positions matching TRBD1. Germline V lookup: CDR1 MRHNA, CDR2 SNTAGT. The CDR3 is 15 amino acids. V dropped 3 bases and J dropped 8; count of bases not matched to a gene: 7. The CDR3 bases are TGTGCCAGCAGTGAAGGGACAGGGGGCCTCTGGGGCTACACCTTC. Translating gives CASSEGTGGLWGYTF.

This clonotype was seen more than once but under ten times. The chain has TRBV20-1 and TRBJ1-1; TRBD1 aligns across 9 bases. The trim removed 0 bases at V and 11 bases at J, leaving 1 base unmatched. The germline gives CDR1 DFQATT, CDR2 SNEGSKA (reference sequence). This CDR3 is built from 11 residues. CDR3 coding DNA: TGCAGTGCTAGAGAACAGGGGGCTGCTTTCTTT. As protein: CSAREQGAAFF.

In this sample, this clonotype turned up a few times. The chain combines TRBV12-3 or TRBV12-4 with TRBJ1-6, with unresolved D. V was cut by 1 base and J by 6 bases, with 10 bases left in between. This CDR3 is 15 amino acids long. CDR3 DNA sequence: TGTGCCAGCAGTTTAGGGGGTTTTCCTAATTCACCCCTCCACTTT. Protein sequence: CASSLGGFPNSPLHF.

The chain uses TRBV11-2 and TRBJ2-3; D is undetermined. Between the trimmed V and J ends, which lost 0 bases and 6 bases, there was a span of 10 bases. Germline CDR1 SGHAT, CDR2 FQNNGV. The CDR3 extends over 14 amino acids. The CDR3 sequence is CASSLDRRSDTQYF. CDR3 sequence (DNA): TGTGCCAGCAGCTTAGATCGGCGGTCGGATACGCAGTATTTT.

This clonotype was counted a few times. This chain connects TRBV6-5 to TRBJ1-1; tentatively, D is TRBD1 (5 bases). Germline V gene data show CDR1 as MNHEY and CDR2 as SVGAGI. There are 15 residues in the CDR3. With 4 bases removed from V and 1 base from J, the gap between germline ends came to 13 bases. DNA of the CDR3: TGTGCCAGCAGTTGGTTCGGCAGGGCGAACACTGAAGCTTTCTTT. Translated: CASSWFGRANTEAFF.

The chain couples TRBV12-2 to TRBJ1-4; the table assigns TRBD1, which was not confirmed against the DNA. TRBV12-2 is marked as a pseudogene. The CDR3 has 17 amino acids. CDR3 nucleotides: TGTGCAAGTCGCTTAGCGGCGACAGGGGGGGATGATGAAAAACTGTTTTTT. Translated: CASRLAATGGDDEKLFF.

A few counts support this clonotype. The V and J genes are TRBV4-1 and TRBJ1-2; TRBD1 matches at 8 bases. This CDR3 spans 16 amino acids. Germline CDR1 reads MGHRA; CDR2 reads YSYEKL. V lost 4 bases and J lost 1; bases outside the gene matches: 8. CDR3 region: CASSLNPGQDNYGYTF. The DNA of the CDR3 is TGCGCCAGCAGCCTAAATCCGGGACAGGATAACTATGGCTACACCTTC.

This clonotype has more than one count but fewer than ten. This chain uses TRBV4-2 with TRBJ2-2; TRBD1 matches 7 bases. This CDR3 region has 16 residues. Trimming cost V 0 bases and J 4 bases; bases outside gene matches: 5. Germline V gene data show CDR1 as LGHNA and CDR2 as YNFKEQ. Here the CDR3 DNA reads TGTGCCAGCAGCCAAGAGACAGGGTACAGCACCGGGGAGCTGTTTTTT. Its protein is CASSQETGYSTGELFF.

This clonotype was detected only a few times. The rearrangement uses TRBV10-3 and TRBJ2-6; TRBD1 agrees at 12 bases. The CDR3 is 16 amino acids. The germline V gene has CDR1 ENHRY and CDR2 SYGVKD. With 9 bases clipped from V and 2 bases from J, the junction kept 5 bases outside the gene matches. CDR3 nucleotides: TGTGCCATGGCGGGACAGGGGGCGGCTGGGGCCAACGTCCTGACTTTC. Translated: CAMAGQGAAGANVLTF.

In this sample, this clonotype turned up a few times. The V call is TRBV7-9, the J call TRBJ1-1; D remains ambiguous. Per germline, CDR1 SEHNR and CDR2 FQNEAQ (reference sequence). The CDR3 has 13 amino acids. The ends were cut back, 3 bases at V and 11 bases at J, with 16 bases in the middle. CDR3 loop: CASSLAGGRAAFF. DNA for the CDR3: TGTGCCAGCAGCTTGGCGGGCGGCCGAGCGGCTTTCTTT.

J is TRBJ1-4 and V is TRBV15; tentatively, D is TRBD1 (5 bases). The germline gives CDR1 LNHNV, CDR2 YYDKDF (reference sequence). Trimming took off 0 bases at V and 10 bases at J, with 12 bases between the two ends. The CDR3 totals 14 residues. DNA of the CDR3: TGTGCCACCAGCAGAGATCGGTTGGGGGGAAAACTGTTTTTT. Translated, it gives CATSRDRLGGKLFF.

The CDR3 DNA sequence: TGTGCCAGCAGGCGGGAGCCCACCGAGCAGTACTTC. This sequence encodes CASRREPTEQYF. This chain uses TRBV12-3 or TRBV12-4 with TRBJ2-7; 7 bases map to TRBD2. J was trimmed by 6 bases and V by 6 bases; bases with no gene match: 5. CDR3 length: 12 amino acids.

CDR3 sequence (DNA): TGTGCTAGTGGCAAGGGACAGGGTGGCGATACGCAGTATTTT. It encodes CASGKGQGGDTQYF. The chain has TRBV12-5 and TRBJ2-3; 9 bases are a match to TRBD1. The CDR3 covers 14 residues. The trim removed 6 bases at V and 6 bases at J, leaving 7 bases unmatched. CDR1 is LGHNT, CDR2 FRNRAP, per germline.

This clonotype showed up just a few times. V gene TRBV12-3 or TRBV12-4 combines with J gene TRBJ2-1; D might be TRBD2 (7 bases). V dropped 7 bases and J dropped 3 bases, with 16 bases sitting between them. The CDR3 spans 15 residues. This chain's CDR3 is CASTLGGANYNEQFF. CDR3 coding DNA: TGTGCCAGCACCTTGGGGGGGGCTAACTACAATGAGCAGTTCTTC.

This clonotype was recorded a few times. V usage is TRBV4-1 and J usage is TRBJ2-1; D remains ambiguous. Trimming removed 0 bases at V and 10 bases at J, with 16 bases between. The CDR3 has 15 amino acids. Germline CDR1 and CDR2: MGHRA and YSYEKL. As DNA, the CDR3 is TGCGCCAGCAGCCAAGAAGACGGGCGCGGAAGGGAGCAGTTCTTC. This gives the protein CASSQEDGRGREQFF.

The V call is TRBV19, the J call TRBJ2-3, with TRBD1 matching over 9 bases. Looked up from germline, CDR1 is LNHDA and CDR2 is SQIVND (reference sequence). Losses at the gene ends were 5 bases for V and 4 bases for J; bases not matched to a gene: 4. The CDR3 runs to 14 residues. The CDR3 coding sequence is TGTGCCAGTAGTCTTCGGACAGGGGCAGATACGCAGTATTTT. Translation: CASSLRTGADTQYF. Together with reference TRBV19 and TRBJ2-3, the CDR3 gives the full variable domain: DGGITQSPKYLFRKEGQNVTLSCEQNLNHDAMYWYRQDPGQGLRLIYYSQIVNDFQKGDIAEGYSVSREKKESFPLTVTSAQKNPTAFYLCASSLRTGADTQYFGPGTRLTVL.

The V and J genes are TRBV29-1 and TRBJ1-2; the D gene is possibly TRBD1 (5 bases). CDR3 length: 14 residues. Germline values: CDR1 SQVTM, CDR2 ANQGSEA. The V gene lost 7 bases and the J gene lost 1 base, with 16 bases spanning the gap. The CDR3 loop reads CSAGTGSINYGYTF. As DNA, the CDR3 is TGCAGCGCGGGGACCGGGTCGATTAACTATGGCTACACCTTC.

The V and J genes are TRBV19 and TRBJ2-5; no reliable D call. CDR1 and CDR2 from the germline V gene are LNHDA and SQIVND (reference sequence). V was cut by 1 base and J by 2 bases, with 8 bases left in between. The CDR3 is 14 residues long. This CDR3 is CASSIGWTQETQYF. CDR3 in DNA: TGTGCCAGTAGTATAGGCTGGACGCAAGAGACCCAGTACTTC.

At least ten counts were recorded for this clonotype. V and J are TRBV28 and TRBJ2-3; 7 bases fit TRBD2. V was clipped by 2 bases and J by 5 bases; unmatched bases: 4. This CDR3 contains 14 residues. Germline V gives CDR1 MDHEN, CDR2 SYDVKM. The CDR3 DNA reads TGTGCCAGCAGTTTAGCGGGAGCAGGAGATACGCAGTATTTT. It specifies CASSLAGAGDTQYF.

A few counts support this clonotype. This chain connects TRBV25-1 to TRBJ2-2, with 9 bases identical to TRBD1. The CDR3 covers 16 residues. With V trimmed by 6 bases and J by 5 bases, 10 bases remained unmatched. Germline CDR1 MGHDK, CDR2 SYGVNS. This CDR3 is CASSNAGTGRTGELFF. The CDR3 bases are TGTGCCAGCAGCAACGCCGGGACAGGGCGAACCGGGGAGCTGTTTTTT. The whole variable domain, remainder taken from reference TRBV25-1 and TRBJ2-2, is EADIYQTPRYLVIGTGKKITLECSQTMGHDKMYWYQQDPGMELHLIHYSYGVNSTEKGDLSSESTVSRIRTEHFPLTLESARPSHTSQYLCASSNAGTGRTGELFFGEGSRLTVL.

The V and J genes are TRBV7-2 and TRBJ2-6; maybe TRBD1 (5 bases). There are 15 residues in the CDR3. Looked up from germline, CDR1 is SGHTA and CDR2 is FQGNSA. Trimming took off 11 bases at V and 4 bases at J, with 18 bases between the two ends. CDR3 DNA: TGTGCCGGGGCAAGGGGTGATGGGGGGGCCAACGTCCTGACTTTC. It specifies CAGARGDGGANVLTF.

This clonotype was seen more than once but under ten times. The gene calls are TRBV4-2 and TRBJ2-1; 11 bases map to TRBD2. The V segment lost 3 bases and the J segment 8 bases; nucleotides outside the gene matches: 6. Germline CDR1 and CDR2: LGHNA and YNFKEQ. CDR3 length equals 15 residues. In DNA form, the CDR3 reads TGTGCCAGCAGCCATACTAGCGGGAGCTTGGATGAGCAGTTCTTC. It encodes CASSHTSGSLDEQFF.

V gene TRBV10-2 combines with J gene TRBJ2-1; D is unclear. V shed 2 bases and J shed 9 bases, with 8 bases lying between them. Germline CDR1 WSHSY, CDR2 SAAADI. This CDR3 has 12 residues. CDR3 residues: CASSESSAEQFF. The CDR3 DNA is TGCGCCAGCAGTGAGAGCAGCGCTGAGCAGTTCTTC.